These 24 T cell receptor beta chains share one sample of origin, sequenced in a study of identical twins. MiXCR, applied by TCRdb to the 5' RACE reads, yields one record per CDR3 protein. The sample gives 420,000 or so distinct CDR3 sequences, about 18% of which show up once; roughly 12% is in the top ten. Sequencing used naive T cells sorted from blood. Receptors were obtained from a middle-aged man in good health.

This clonotype has a handful of counts. This sequence joins TRBV7-2 and TRBJ2-3; TRBD1 is a possible D gene (6 bases). CDR1 and CDR2 (germline): SGHTA, FQGNSA. Trimming pared 4 bases from V and 3 bases from J, leaving 11 bases between. CDR3 length: 14 residues. The CDR3 DNA reads TGTGCCAGCAGCTGGGGGCCGACGACAGATACGCAGTATTTT. Translated: CASSWGPTTDTQYF.

This clonotype was observed at least ten times. The chain joins TRBV12-3 or TRBV12-4 to TRBJ2-7, with D possibly being TRBD1 (6 bases). Trimming removed 5 bases at V and 6 bases at J, with 14 bases between. CDR3 length: 13 amino acids. The CDR3 loop is CASSLSGAGEQYF. The CDR3 coding sequence is TGTGCCAGCAGTCTATCAGGGGCAGGCGAGCAGTACTTC.

This clonotype occurred many times. This chain uses TRBV4-2 with TRBJ2-5; 8 positions agree with TRBD1. Germline V gene sequence: CDR1 LGHNA, CDR2 YNFKEQ. The CDR3 is 17 residues long. V lost 3 bases, J lost 3 bases, and 12 bases stayed unmatched. The CDR3 DNA follows: TGTGCCAGCAGCCAGGACCTTTTAGGACAGGGAAAAGAGACCCAGTACTTC. The encoded protein is CASSQDLLGQGKETQYF.

In this sample, this clonotype turned up a few times. CDR3 in amino acids: CASSLEDAGQVYEQYF. In DNA form, the CDR3 reads TGTGCCAGCAGCCTCGAAGATGCTGGACAGGTCTACGAGCAGTACTTC. The gene calls are TRBV4-2 and TRBJ2-7; TRBD1 matches 7 bases. Trimming removed 4 bases from V and 3 bases from J; junction bases left unmatched: 12. Germline CDR1 LGHNA, CDR2 YNFKEQ. The CDR3 runs to 16 residues.

The V call is TRBV5-6, the J call TRBJ2-1; D is unclear. This CDR3 is 12 amino acids long. V was clipped by 4 bases and J by 9 bases, with 11 bases between them. From germline, CDR1 is SGHDT and CDR2 YYEEEE. In DNA, the CDR3 is TGTGCCAGCAGCCTGGACGAGAGTGAGCAGTTCTTC. Translation: CASSLDESEQFF.

This clonotype has just a few counts. The chain uses TRBV7-2 and TRBJ2-5; no clear D. This CDR3 contains 11 residues. The V gene's germline CDR1 is SGHTA and CDR2 FQGNSA. Trimming cost V 6 bases and J 5 bases, with 7 bases left between them. The DNA for the CDR3 is TGTGCCAGCAGGAGGACGGAGACCCAGTACTTC. As protein: CASRRTETQYF.

This clonotype came up many times. CDR3 DNA: TGCGCCAGCAGCCAAGAGGCCACTAGCGCCTTCTACGAGCAGTACTTC. This codes for CASSQEATSAFYEQYF. The chain couples TRBV4-1 to TRBJ2-7, with 7 positions matching TRBD2. CDR1 is MGHRA and CDR2 is YSYEKL in the germline V gene. V was pared by 0 bases and J by 3 bases, with 8 bases of the junction left unmatched. The CDR3 spans 16 residues.

The sample holds a few counts of this clonotype. The chain is built from TRBV11-2 and TRBJ2-2; D is unclear. V lost 4 bases, J lost 0 bases, and 18 bases lay in between. Germline lookup yields CDR1 SGHAT and CDR2 FQNNGV. The CDR3 loop spans 18 amino acids. The CDR3 DNA reads TGTGCCAGCAGCTCGGTCCGGTGGGGTAGGACGAACACCGGGGAGCTGTTTTTT. As protein: CASSSVRWGRTNTGELFF.

This clonotype occurred a few times. This chain joins TRBV7-2 and TRBJ2-7; 7 bases align to TRBD2. After removal of 3 bases from V and 1 base from J, the junction contained 6 bases not matched to a gene. The CDR3 runs 15 residues. Germline CDR1 is SGHTA and CDR2 is FQGNSA. The CDR3 DNA is TGTGCCAGCAGCTTTGCCCCGGGAGGATCCTACGAGCAGTACTTC. As protein: CASSFAPGGSYEQYF.

This sequence joins TRBV6-5 and TRBJ1-5, with TRBD1 matching over 7 bases. CDR1 and CDR2 (germline): MNHEY, SVGAGI. The CDR3 has 16 residues. Losses at the gene ends were 4 bases for V and 0 bases for J; bases not matched to a gene: 6. CDR3 in amino acids: CASSSAGQHSNQPQHF. For the CDR3, the DNA is TGTGCCAGCAGTTCCGCGGGACAGCATAGCAATCAGCCCCAGCATTTT.

This rearrangement joins TRBV12-3 or TRBV12-4 to TRBJ2-5; D may correspond to TRBD1 or TRBD2 (5 bases each). CDR3 length: 14 amino acids. V lost 5 bases and J 2 bases, leaving 12 bases between the germline ends. DNA for the CDR3: TGTGCCAGCAGTGTACTTGGGGGTCAAGAGACCCAGTACTTC. It yields the protein CASSVLGGQETQYF.

This chain uses TRBV6-1 with TRBJ2-7; D remains unclear. This CDR3 is built from 11 residues. V shed 7 bases and J shed 6 bases, with 10 bases lying between them. CDR1 MNHNS and CDR2 SASEGT come from the germline V gene. DNA of the CDR3: TGTGCCAGCATTCTAAACCGCGAGCAGTACTTC. Amino acids: CASILNREQYF.

This clonotype was counted a few times. The chain combines TRBV20-1 with TRBJ2-3, with 10 positions matching TRBD2. After removal of 5 bases from V and 7 bases from J, the junction contained 12 bases not matched to a gene. Germline lookup yields CDR1 DFQATT and CDR2 SNEGSKA (reference sequence). The CDR3 has 15 amino acids. In DNA, the CDR3 is TGCAGTGCTGATAGAGCGGGAGGGCCGCGGAATACGCAGTATTTT. Translated, it gives CSADRAGGPRNTQYF.

The V call is TRBV11-2, the J call TRBJ2-1; perhaps TRBD1 as D (6 bases). This CDR3 region has 11 residues. V was cut by 5 bases and J by 15 bases, with 14 bases left in between. CDR1 SGHAT and CDR2 FQNNGV come from the germline V gene. The CDR3: CASSPQGSLFF. The CDR3 DNA sequence: TGTGCCAGCAGCCCACAGGGAAGTCTGTTCTTC. The variable domain in full, with the rest retrieved from reference TRBV11-2 and TRBJ2-1, is EAGVAQSPRYKIIEKRQSVAFWCNPISGHATLYWYQQILGQGPKLLIQFQNNGVVDDSQLPKDRFSAERLKGVDSTLKIQPAKLEDSAVYLCASSPQGSLFFGPGTRLTVL.

There are many counts of this clonotype. The chain carries TRBV6-2 or TRBV6-3 and TRBJ2-2; D unclear. Trimming pared 8 bases from V and 5 bases from J, leaving 21 bases between. Germline V gene lookup returns CDR1 MNHEY and CDR2 SVGEGT. This CDR3 contains 16 residues. CDR3 nucleotides: TGTGCCAGCGCGATACGGATGGGAAGGGAAACCGGGGAGCTGTTTTTT. This gives the protein CASAIRMGRETGELFF.

There are many counts of this clonotype. The J gene is TRBJ2-5, the V gene TRBV5-6, with unresolved D. Trimming removed 2 bases from V and 1 base from J, with 6 bases in between. This CDR3 has 13 amino acids. Germline lookup yields CDR1 SGHDT and CDR2 YYEEEE. Written as DNA, the CDR3 is TGTGCCAGCAGCTTCAACCCCCAAGAGACCCAGTACTTC. Protein: CASSFNPQETQYF.

V usage is TRBV20-1 and J usage is TRBJ1-5; D gene ambiguous. This CDR3 has 16 amino acids. With 3 bases removed from V and 0 bases from J, the gap between germline ends came to 15 bases. Germline assignment: CDR1 DFQATT and CDR2 SNEGSKA (reference sequence). CDR3 DNA sequence: TGCAGTGCTAGTTACGGTTCTGTCTATAGCAATCAGCCCCAGCATTTT. Translated, it gives CSASYGSVYSNQPQHF.

This chain uses TRBV12-3 or TRBV12-4 with TRBJ1-1; D is possibly TRBD1 (6 bases). Trimming cost V 6 bases and J 2 bases, with 16 bases left between them. CDR3 length: 15 residues. In nucleotides, the CDR3 is TGTGCCAGCAGCCCTGGGGGCAGAACAAACACTGAAGCTTTCTTT. It yields the protein CASSPGGRTNTEAFF.

This clonotype was seen ten or more times. Here the CDR3 reads CATSPGGIAKNIQYF. The CDR3 DNA is TGTGCCACCTCCCCGGGTGGGATTGCCAAAAACATTCAGTACTTC. V and J are TRBV6-1 and TRBJ2-4, with no clear D. CDR3 length: 15 residues. V was clipped by 10 bases and J by 1 base, with 17 bases between them. The germline gives CDR1 MNHNS, CDR2 SASEGT.

Note on this clonotype: A clone one base away is much larger, so this may be a read error. The chain uses TRBV20-1 and TRBJ1-4, with 8 nucleotides matching TRBD1. The CDR3 runs to 13 residues. J lost 10 bases, V lost 5 bases, and 9 bases had no gene match. Germline CDR1 DFQATT, CDR2 SNEGSKA (reference sequence). CDR3 nucleotides: TGCAGTGCTGCCGGGACAGGCATTGGAAAACTGTTTTTT. Protein product: CSAAGTGIGKLFF.

J is TRBJ1-2 and V is TRBV10-3, with 8 bases matching TRBD1. Losses at the gene ends were 0 bases for V and 2 bases for J; bases not matched to a gene: 5. This CDR3 has 16 amino acids. The V gene's germline CDR1 is ENHRY and CDR2 SYGVKD. CDR3 protein: CAISESSSGGNYGYTF. The CDR3 bases are TGTGCCATCAGTGAGTCGAGTTCAGGGGGCAACTATGGCTACACCTTC.

The CDR3 DNA sequence: TGTGCCATTTCACAGGGGATTCGCGAGCAGTACTTC. This codes for CAISQGIREQYF. This chain links TRBV10-3 with TRBJ2-7; 7 nucleotides align to TRBD1. The V gene's germline CDR1 is ENHRY and CDR2 SYGVKD. Trimming removed 9 bases from V and 6 bases from J; junction bases left unmatched: 8. CDR3 length: 12 residues.

This clonotype appeared many times. This chain uses TRBV5-1 with TRBJ2-7, with 7 bases matching TRBD1. Germline values: CDR1 SGHRS, CDR2 YFSETQ. The junction had 5 bases not matched to a gene; V was cut back by 0 bases and J by 2 bases. This CDR3 is built from 15 residues. The CDR3 spells CASSLATGVTYEQYF. DNA of the CDR3: TGCGCCAGCAGCTTGGCCACAGGGGTGACCTACGAGCAGTACTTC.

J is TRBJ2-7 and V is TRBV10-2; no reliable D call. Trimming shortened V by 5 bases and J by 0 bases, and 11 bases separated the two germline ends. In germline, CDR1 is WSHSY, CDR2 SAAADI. The CDR3 sequence is 14 residues long. The DNA of the CDR3 is TGCGCCAGCAGTAAAGACAAGAGCTCCTACGAGCAGTACTTC. It yields the protein CASSKDKSSYEQYF.